The clone carrying this TCR beta chain has ten or more counts. TCRdb re-called the 5' RACE reads with MiXCR, one entry per CDR3 protein. The sample contains under 700,000 distinct CDR3 sequences, about 17% of which appear only once. This entry is derived from a study of T cells after yellow fever vaccination. The CDR3 consists of 14 residues. Germline V gives CDR1 SGHRS, CDR2 YFSETQ. The V segment lost 0 bases and the J segment 4 bases; nucleotides outside the gene matches: 3. The sequences come from PBMCs, collected roughly 5 days after the first yellow fever vaccination. This chain uses TRBV5-1 with TRBJ1-1, with 7 positions matching TRBD1. The TCR sequence derives from a man between 18 and 35 years old who received the YFV17D yellow fever vaccine. CDR3 amino acids: CASSLATGATEAFF. The CDR3 DNA is TGCGCCAGCAGCTTGGCCACAGGGGCCACTGAAGCTTTCTTT.